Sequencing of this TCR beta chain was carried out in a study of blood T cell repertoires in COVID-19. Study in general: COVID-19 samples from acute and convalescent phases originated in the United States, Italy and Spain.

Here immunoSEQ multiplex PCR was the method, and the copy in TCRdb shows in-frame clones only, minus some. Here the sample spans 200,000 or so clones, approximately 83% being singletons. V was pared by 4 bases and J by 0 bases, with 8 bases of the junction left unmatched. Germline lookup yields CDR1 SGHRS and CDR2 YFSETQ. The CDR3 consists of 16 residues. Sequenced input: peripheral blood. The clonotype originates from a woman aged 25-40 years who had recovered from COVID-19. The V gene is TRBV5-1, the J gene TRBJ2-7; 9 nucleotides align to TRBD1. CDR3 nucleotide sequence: TGCGCCAGCAGCCTCGGGACAGGGCGAACCTCCTACGAGCAGTACTTC. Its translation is CASSLGTGRTSYEQYF. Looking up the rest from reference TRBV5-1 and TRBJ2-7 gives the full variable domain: KAGVTQTPRYLIKTRGQQVTLSCSPISGHRSVSWYQQTPGQGLQFLFEYFSETQRNKGNFPGRFSGRQFSNSRSEMNVSTLELGDSALYLCASSLGTGRTSYEQYFGPGTRLTVT.